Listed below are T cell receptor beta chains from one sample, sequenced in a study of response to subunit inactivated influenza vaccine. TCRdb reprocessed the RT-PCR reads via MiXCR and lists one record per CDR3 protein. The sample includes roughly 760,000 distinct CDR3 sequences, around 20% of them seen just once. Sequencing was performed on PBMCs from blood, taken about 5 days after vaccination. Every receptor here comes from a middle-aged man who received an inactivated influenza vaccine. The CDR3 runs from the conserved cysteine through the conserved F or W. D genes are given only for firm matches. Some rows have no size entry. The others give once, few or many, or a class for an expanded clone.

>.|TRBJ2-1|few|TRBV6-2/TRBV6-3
TGTGCCAGCAGTTACTCTCCCAGCGGCTCCTACAATGAGCAGTTCTTC
CASSYSPSGSYNEQFF
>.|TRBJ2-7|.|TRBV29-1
TGCAGCACAAGGGGTAGGGAGTCCTACGAGCAGTACTTC
CSTRGRESYEQYF
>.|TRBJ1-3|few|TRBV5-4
TGTGCCAGCAGCTTGCCGGGGACCGCTGGAAACACCATATATTTT
CASSLPGTAGNTIYF
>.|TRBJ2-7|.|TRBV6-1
TGTGCCAGCACGCCTTTGGTGGCCCCCTACGAGCAGTACTTC
CASTPLVAPYEQYF
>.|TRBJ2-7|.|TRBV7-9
TGTGCCAGCAGCCGTAGCCTTGGTCGGGACGAGCAGTACTTC
CASSRSLGRDEQYF
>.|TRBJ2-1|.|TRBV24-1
TGTGCCACCAGTGATCTCCCTCGGAGTGAGCAGTTCTTC
CATSDLPRSEQFF
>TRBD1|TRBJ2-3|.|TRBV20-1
TGCAGTGCTTTTCGACAGGGGGCGTCAGATACGCAGTATTTT
CSAFRQGASDTQYF
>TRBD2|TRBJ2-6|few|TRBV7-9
TGTGCCAGCAGCTTAGGGACTAGTGCAGTTGGGGCCAACGTCCTGACTTTC
CASSLGTSAVGANVLTF
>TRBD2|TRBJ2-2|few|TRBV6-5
TGTGCCAGCAGTTGGACCCGGGAGGGCACCGGGGAGCTGTTTTTT
CASSWTREGTGELFF
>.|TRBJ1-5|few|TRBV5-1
TGCGCCAGCAGCTTGCGGCACGCACCAAATCAGCCCCAGCATTTT
CASSLRHAPNQPQHF
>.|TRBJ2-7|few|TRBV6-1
TGTGCCAGCAGGCATCCTCGGGACAACATTTACGAGCAGTACTTC
CASRHPRDNIYEQYF
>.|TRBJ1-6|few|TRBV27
TGTGCCAGCAGTTTATCAGGGGCCGGAAATTCACCCCTCCACTTT
CASSLSGAGNSPLHF
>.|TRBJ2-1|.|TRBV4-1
TGCGCCAGCAGCCACGAAGGGCAGAGCTCCTACAATGAGCAGTTCTTC
CASSHEGQSSYNEQFF
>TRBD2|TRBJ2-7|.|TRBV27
TGTGCCAGCAGTCCCTCCGCGGGAGGATACGAGCAGTACTTC
CASSPSAGGYEQYF
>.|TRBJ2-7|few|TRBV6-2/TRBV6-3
TGTGCCAGCCGTCGGCGGTTAGCCTACGAGCAGTACTTC
CASRRRLAYEQYF
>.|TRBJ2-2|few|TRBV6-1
TGTGCCAGCAGTATTACAGGGCTGGGGGAGCTGTTTTTT
CASSITGLGELFF
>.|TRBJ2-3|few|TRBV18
TGTGCCAGCTCATTGCGTCCGGGACCCTCGACAGATACGCAGTATTTT
CASSLRPGPSTDTQYF
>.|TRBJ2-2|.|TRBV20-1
TGCAGTGCCCTACTAGCCCCGAACACCGGGGAGCTGTTTTTT
CSALLAPNTGELFF
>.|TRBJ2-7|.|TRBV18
TGTGCCAGCTCACCCCCCAACGCTGAGCAGTACTTC
CASSPPNAEQYF
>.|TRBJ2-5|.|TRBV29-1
TGCAGCGTTGAGAGGGCGGGGACGCGGACCCAGTACTTC
CSVERAGTRTQYF
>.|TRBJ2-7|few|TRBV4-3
TGCGCCAGCAGCCAAGATCGACAGCCCTCCTACGAGCAGTACTTC
CASSQDRQPSYEQYF
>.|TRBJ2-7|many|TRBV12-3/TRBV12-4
TGTGCCAGCAGTTTCTCAGTGGGTGAGCAGTACTTC
CASSFSVGEQYF
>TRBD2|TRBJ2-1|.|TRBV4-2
TGTGCCAGCAGCCATATTGGTGGGGGGGGGAATGAGCAGTTCTTC
CASSHIGGGGNEQFF
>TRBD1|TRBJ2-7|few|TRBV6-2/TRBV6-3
TGTGCCAGCAGTTCACGGGGACAGGGGGTACACGAGCAGTACTTC
CASSSRGQGVHEQYF
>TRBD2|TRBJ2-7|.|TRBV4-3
TGCGCCAGCAGCCAAGCTAGCGGGAGCCATGCCTACGAGCAGTACTTC
CASSQASGSHAYEQYF
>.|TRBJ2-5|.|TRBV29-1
TGCAGCGTTGACCAGGGGAGGAGAGAGACCCAGTACTTC
CSVDQGRRETQYF
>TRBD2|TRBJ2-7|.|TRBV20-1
TGCAGTGCTAGAAAGCCGGGACTAGCGGCGTTCGAGCAGTACTTC
CSARKPGLAAFEQYF
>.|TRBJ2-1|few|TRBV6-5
TGTGCCAGCAGTTACTCGTACAGACAAAATGAGCAGTTCTTC
CASSYSYRQNEQFF
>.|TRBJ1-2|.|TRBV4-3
TGCGCCAGCAGCCAAGGGGTAGGGTATGGCTACACCTTC
CASSQGVGYGYTF
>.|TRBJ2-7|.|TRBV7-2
TGTGCCAGCAGCTACCAGGACAGAGCCTACGAGCAGTACTTC
CASSYQDRAYEQYF
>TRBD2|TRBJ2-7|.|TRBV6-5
TGTGCCAGCAGTTTCCGCCCCGGGACTAGCAATCACGAGCAGTACTTC
CASSFRPGTSNHEQYF
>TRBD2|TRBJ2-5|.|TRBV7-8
TGTGCCAGCAGCTTACTGCTGGGACTAGCGGGGGGGCTTTTACAAGAGACCCAGTACTTC
CASSLLLGLAGGLLQETQYF
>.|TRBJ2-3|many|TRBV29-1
TGCAGCGTTGAACGAGCGCGGTTAGGGTCGCAGTATTTT
CSVERARLGSQYF
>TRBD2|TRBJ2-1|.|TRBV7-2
TGTGCCAGCAGCCCCTCTATACGGACTAGCGCAATGGATGAGCAGTTCTTC
CASSPSIRTSAMDEQFF
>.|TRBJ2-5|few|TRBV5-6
TGTGCCAGCAGCTTGGAGTCGGCCTCCCGGGCCCAGTACTTC
CASSLESASRAQYF
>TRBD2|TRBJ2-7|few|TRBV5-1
TGCGCCAGCAGCTTGTACCCCAAAGCGGGAGGCGAGCAGTACTTC
CASSLYPKAGGEQYF
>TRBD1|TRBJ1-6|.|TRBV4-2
TGTGCCAGCAGCCAAGTCATAACAGGGGATTCACCCCTCCACTTT
CASSQVITGDSPLHF
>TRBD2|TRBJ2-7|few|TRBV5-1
TGCGCCAGTCGAATAGCGGGGGGACTCTACGAGCAGTACTTC
CASRIAGGLYEQYF
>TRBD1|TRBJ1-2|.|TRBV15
TGTGCCACCAGGAAGGGGGACAGGGTTAACTATGGCTACACCTTC
CATRKGDRVNYGYTF
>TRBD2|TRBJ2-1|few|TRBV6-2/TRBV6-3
TGTGCCAGCAGTTACGCCCCCGGGACTAGCGGAAAGATCTCCTACAATGAGCAGTTCTTC
CASSYAPGTSGKISYNEQFF